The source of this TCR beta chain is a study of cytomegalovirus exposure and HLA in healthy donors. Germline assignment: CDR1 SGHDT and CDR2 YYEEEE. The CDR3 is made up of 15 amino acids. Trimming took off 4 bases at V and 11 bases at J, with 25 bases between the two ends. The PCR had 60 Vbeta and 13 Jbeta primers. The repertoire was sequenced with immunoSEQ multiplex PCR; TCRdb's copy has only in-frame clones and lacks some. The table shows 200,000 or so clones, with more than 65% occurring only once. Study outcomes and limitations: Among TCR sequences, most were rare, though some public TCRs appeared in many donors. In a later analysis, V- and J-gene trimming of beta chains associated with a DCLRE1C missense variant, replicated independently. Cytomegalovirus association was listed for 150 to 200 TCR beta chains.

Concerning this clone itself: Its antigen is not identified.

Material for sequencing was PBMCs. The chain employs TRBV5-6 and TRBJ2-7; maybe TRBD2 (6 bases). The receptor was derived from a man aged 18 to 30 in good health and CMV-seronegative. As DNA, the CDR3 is TGTGCCAGCAGCCCCCCGGGACTTCCCTTCGAATTGAAGTACTTC. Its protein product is CASSPPGLPFELKYF. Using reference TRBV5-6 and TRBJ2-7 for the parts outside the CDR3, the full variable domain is DAGVTQSPTHLIKTRGQQVTLRCSPKSGHDTVSWYQQALGQGPQFIFQYYEEEERQRGNFPDRFSGHQFPNYSSELNVNALLLGDSALYLCASSPPGLPFELKYFGPGTRLTVT.